The 6 T cell receptor beta chains given below trace back to one sample, sequenced in a study of OX40 agonist ivuxolimab in advanced cancers. Generated by immunoSEQ multiplex PCR, the TCRdb table keeps only in-frame clones and is missing some. The sample holds 60,000 or so clones, under 90% seen once. The source material was CD4+ or CD8+ T cells sorted from blood, sampled in a trial of the OX40 agonist ivuxolimab. The receptors were sampled from an adult with an advanced solid tumor such as melanoma, head and neck, liver or kidney cancer.

This clone has only a few counts. The chain carries TRBV7-8 and TRBJ2-1, with D perhaps matching TRBD2 (6 bases). V lost 4 bases and J 2 bases, leaving 12 bases between the germline ends. This CDR3 is built from 15 residues. Germline CDR1 SGHVS, CDR2 FQNEAQ. CDR3 sequence: CASSSSSATYNEQFF. The DNA for the CDR3 is TGTGCCAGCAGCTCTTCTAGCGCTACCTACAATGAGCAGTTCTTC.

This clone was picked up one time. The chain is built from TRBV11-3 and TRBJ2-7, with TRBD2 matching over 10 bases. The CDR3 covers 17 residues. The trim removed 4 bases at V and 0 bases at J, leaving 9 bases unmatched. Per the germline V gene, CDR1 is SGHNT and CDR2 is YENEEA. The CDR3 DNA reads as TGTGCCAGCAGCTCCCCCCCTAGCGGGGGTCCCTCCTACGAGCAGTACTTC. Amino acid sequence: CASSSPPSGGPSYEQYF. The variable domain in full, completed from reference TRBV11-3 and TRBJ2-7, reads EAGVVQSPRYKIIEKKQPVAFWCNPISGHNTLYWYLQNLGQGPELLIRYENEEAVDDSQLPKDRFSAERLKGVDSTLKIQPAELGDSAVYLCASSSPPSGGPSYEQYFGPGTRLTVT.

This chain connects TRBV7-2 to TRBJ1-1, with 7 bases that match TRBD1. V dropped 1 base and J dropped 11; count of bases not matched to a gene: 4. The germline V gene encodes CDR1 SGHTA and CDR2 FQGNSA. This CDR3 spans 12 amino acids. The CDR3 DNA reads TGTGCCAGCAGCTTAGAAGACAGGGAGGCTTTCTTT. Translated, it gives CASSLEDREAFF. The full variable domain, with the rest looked up from reference TRBV7-2 and TRBJ1-1, is GAGVSQSPSNKVTEKGKDVELRCDPISGHTALYWYRQSLGQGLEFLIYFQGNSAPDKSGLPSDRFSAERTGGSVSTLTIQRTQQEDSAVYLCASSLEDREAFFGQGTRLTVV.

The gene calls are TRBV28 and TRBJ1-5; D might be TRBD1 (5 bases). The germline V and J ends were trimmed by 7 bases and 5 bases, with 15 bases remaining between them. The germline V gene has CDR1 MDHEN and CDR2 SYDVKM. The CDR3 is 14 amino acids. This chain's CDR3 is CASNRGGEYQPQHF. The DNA of the CDR3 is TGTGCCAGCAATCGGGGGGGGGAGTATCAGCCCCAGCATTTT.

This clone was recorded only once. This chain joins TRBV5-1 and TRBJ2-6, with D perhaps TRBD1 (5 bases). The CDR3 is made up of 14 amino acids. Looked up from germline, CDR1 is SGHRS and CDR2 is YFSETQ. Trimming stripped 4 bases from V and 1 base from J, with 6 bases between. CDR3 nucleotides: TGCGCCAGCAGCGACAGTTCTGGGGCCAACGTCCTGACTTTC. Translated: CASSDSSGANVLTF.

The genes are TRBV14 and TRBJ1-2, with D unresolved. The V gene's germline CDR1 is SGHDN and CDR2 FVKESK. The CDR3 has 14 amino acids. Deletions cut 0 bases from V and 4 bases from J, with 9 bases between. CDR3 DNA: TGTGCCAGCAGCCAAGACGGCCGGAGCTATGGCTACACCTTC. Translating gives CASSQDGRSYGYTF.